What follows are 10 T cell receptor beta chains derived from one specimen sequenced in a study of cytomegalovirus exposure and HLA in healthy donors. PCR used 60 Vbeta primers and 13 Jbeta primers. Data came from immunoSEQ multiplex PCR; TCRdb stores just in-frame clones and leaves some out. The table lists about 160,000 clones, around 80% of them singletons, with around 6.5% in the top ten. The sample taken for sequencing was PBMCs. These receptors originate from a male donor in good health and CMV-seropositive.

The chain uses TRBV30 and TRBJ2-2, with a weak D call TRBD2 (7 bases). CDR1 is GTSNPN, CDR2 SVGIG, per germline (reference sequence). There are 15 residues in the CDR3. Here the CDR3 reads CAMLRGAPNTGELFF. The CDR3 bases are TGTGCGATGTTACGGGGGGCCCCGAACACCGGGGAGCTGTTTTTT.

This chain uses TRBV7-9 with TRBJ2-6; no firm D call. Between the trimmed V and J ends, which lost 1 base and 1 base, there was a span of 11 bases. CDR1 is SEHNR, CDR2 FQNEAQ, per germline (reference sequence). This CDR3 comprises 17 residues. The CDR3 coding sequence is TGTGCCAGCAGCTTAGGGCGGTCGATATCTGGGGCCAACGTCCTGACTTTC. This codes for CASSLGRSISGANVLTF.

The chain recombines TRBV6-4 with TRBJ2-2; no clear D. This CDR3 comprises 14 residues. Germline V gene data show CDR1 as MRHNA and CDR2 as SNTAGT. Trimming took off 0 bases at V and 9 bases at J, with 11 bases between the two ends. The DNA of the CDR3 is TGTGCCAGCAGTGACTCTGGCTCACGAAGGGAGCTGTTTTTT. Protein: CASSDSGSRRELFF.

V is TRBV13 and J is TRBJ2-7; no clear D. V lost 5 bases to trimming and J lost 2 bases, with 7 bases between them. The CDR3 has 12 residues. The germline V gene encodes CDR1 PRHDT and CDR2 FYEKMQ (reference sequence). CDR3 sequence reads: CASSDDTYEQYF. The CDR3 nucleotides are TGTGCCAGCAGCGACGACACCTACGAGCAGTACTTC.

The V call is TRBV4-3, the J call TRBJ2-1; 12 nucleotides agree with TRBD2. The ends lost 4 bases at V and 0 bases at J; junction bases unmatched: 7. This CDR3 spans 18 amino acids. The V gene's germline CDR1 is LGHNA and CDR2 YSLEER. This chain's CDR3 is CASSPEPTSGSSYNEQFF. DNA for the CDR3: TGCGCCAGCAGCCCTGAGCCGACTAGCGGGAGCTCCTACAATGAGCAGTTCTTC.

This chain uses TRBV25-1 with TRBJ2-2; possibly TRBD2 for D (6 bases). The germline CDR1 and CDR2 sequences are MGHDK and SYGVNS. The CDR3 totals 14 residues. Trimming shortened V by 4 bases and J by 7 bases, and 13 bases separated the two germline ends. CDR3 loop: CASSGGGSGGELFF. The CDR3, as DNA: TGTGCCAGCAGTGGGGGAGGATCGGGCGGGGAGCTGTTTTTT.

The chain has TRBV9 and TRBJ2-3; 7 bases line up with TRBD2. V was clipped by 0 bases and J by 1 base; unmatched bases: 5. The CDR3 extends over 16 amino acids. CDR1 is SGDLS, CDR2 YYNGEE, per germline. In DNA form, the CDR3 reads TGTGCCAGCAGCGTAGCTCGCGGGAGCCGCACAGATACGCAGTATTTT. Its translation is CASSVARGSRTDTQYF. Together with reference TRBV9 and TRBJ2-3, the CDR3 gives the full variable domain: DSGVTQTPKHLITATGQRVTLRCSPRSGDLSVYWYQQSLDQGLQFLIQYYNGEERAKGNILERFSAQQFPDLHSELNLSSLELGDSALYFCASSVARGSRTDTQYFGPGTRLTVL.

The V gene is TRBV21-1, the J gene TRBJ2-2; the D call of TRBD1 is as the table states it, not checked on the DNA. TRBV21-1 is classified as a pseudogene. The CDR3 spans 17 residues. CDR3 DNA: TGTGCCAGCAAGATCTTCGAGACAGGGGCGAACACCGGGGAGCTGTTTTTT. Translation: CASKIFETGANTGELFF.

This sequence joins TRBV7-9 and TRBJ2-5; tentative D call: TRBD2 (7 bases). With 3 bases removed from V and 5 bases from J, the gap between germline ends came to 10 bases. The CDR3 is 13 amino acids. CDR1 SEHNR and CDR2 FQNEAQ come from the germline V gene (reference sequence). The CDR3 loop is CASSFRGGETQYF. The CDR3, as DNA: TGTGCCAGCAGCTTCAGGGGAGGGGAGACCCAGTACTTC.

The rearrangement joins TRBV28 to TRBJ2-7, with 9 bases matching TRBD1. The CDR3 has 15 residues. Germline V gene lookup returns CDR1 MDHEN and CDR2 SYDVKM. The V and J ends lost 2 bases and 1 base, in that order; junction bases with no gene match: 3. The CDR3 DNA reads TGTGCCAGCAGTTTAGCTGGACAGGGGTCCTACGAGCAGTACTTC. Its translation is CASSLAGQGSYEQYF.